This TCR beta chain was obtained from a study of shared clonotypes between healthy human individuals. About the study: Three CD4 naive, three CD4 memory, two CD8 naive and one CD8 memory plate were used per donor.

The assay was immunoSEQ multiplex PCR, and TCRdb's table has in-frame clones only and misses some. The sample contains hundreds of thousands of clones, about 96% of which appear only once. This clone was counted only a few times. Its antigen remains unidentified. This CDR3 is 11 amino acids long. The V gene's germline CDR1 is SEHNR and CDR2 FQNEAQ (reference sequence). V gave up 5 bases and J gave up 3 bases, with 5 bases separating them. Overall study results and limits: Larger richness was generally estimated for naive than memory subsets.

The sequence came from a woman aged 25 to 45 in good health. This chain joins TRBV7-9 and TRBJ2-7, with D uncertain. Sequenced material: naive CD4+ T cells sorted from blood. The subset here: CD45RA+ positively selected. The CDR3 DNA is TGTGCCAGCAGCGGTCGCTACGAGCAGTACTTC. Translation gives CASSGRYEQYF.